The 30 T cell receptor beta chains below were found in one sample sequenced in a study of T cells in Graves' hyperthyroidism and ophthalmopathy. Amplified regions were TCR beta CDR3 sequences from RNA transcripts. First-round RT-PCR with HTBI primers amplified the TCR CDR3 region. TCRdb passed the multiplex PCR reads through MiXCR, listing each CDR3 protein once. The sample consists of fewer than 350,000 distinct CDR3 sequences, roughly 18% of them appearing once. The material sequenced was blood. All receptors derive from a man in his forties or fifties with Graves' ophthalmopathy.

This clonotype turned up a few times. This chain links TRBV20-1 with TRBJ1-2; 9 bases align to TRBD1. From germline, CDR1 is DFQATT and CDR2 SNEGSKA (reference sequence). The J segment lost 6 bases and the V segment lost 6 bases, leaving 11 bases of the junction unmatched. The CDR3 is 14 amino acids. CDR3 sequence reads: CSARPGQGTDGYTF. In DNA, the CDR3 is TGCAGTGCGCGACCGGGACAGGGTACGGATGGCTACACCTTC.

This clonotype was seen repeatedly, ten times or more. V usage is TRBV2 and J usage is TRBJ2-1, with 7 bases identical to TRBD2. V gave up 7 bases and J gave up 2 bases; unmatched junction bases: 11. This CDR3 comprises 16 residues. Looked up from germline, CDR1 is SNHLY and CDR2 is FYNNEI. The DNA of the CDR3 is TGTGCCAGCACTGCCGACGCGGGGGTTACCTACAATGAGCAGTTCTTC. Translated: CASTADAGVTYNEQFF.

V gene TRBV12-3 or TRBV12-4 combines with J gene TRBJ2-3, with D possibly being TRBD2 (6 bases). The V gene lost 6 bases and the J gene lost 0 bases, with 13 bases spanning the gap. This CDR3 is built from 15 residues. DNA of the CDR3: TGTGCCAGCAGCCTGGGACTTTCTAGCACAGATACGCAGTATTTT. Residues: CASSLGLSSTDTQYF.

This clonotype was counted at least ten times. J is TRBJ2-1 and V is TRBV6-2 or TRBV6-3, with 9 bases that match TRBD2. The germline gives CDR1 MNHEY, CDR2 SVGEGT. The CDR3 covers 16 residues. V lost 2 bases to trimming and J lost 3 bases; unmatched junction nucleotides: 5. CDR3 in DNA: TGTGCCAGCAGTTACGAGCTAGCGGGATTCTACAATGAGCAGTTCTTC. Translating gives CASSYELAGFYNEQFF.

There are many counts of this clonotype. The chain combines TRBV28 with TRBJ1-2; unclear D gene. Trimming took off 6 bases at V and 6 bases at J, with 8 bases between the two ends. CDR3 length: 11 residues. CDR1 is MDHEN and CDR2 is SYDVKM in the germline V gene. The CDR3 DNA sequence: TGTGCCAGCAGCCGGAGGGATGGCTACACCTTC. Protein product: CASSRRDGYTF.

This clonotype showed up many times. The chain uses TRBV7-9 and TRBJ2-5; D is uncertain. The germline CDR1 and CDR2 sequences are SEHNR and FQNEAQ (reference sequence). Trimming removed 5 bases at V and 7 bases at J, with 11 bases between. This CDR3 spans 12 amino acids. This CDR3 is CASSQSDGTQYF. CDR3 DNA sequence: TGTGCCAGCAGCCAATCCGACGGGACCCAGTACTTC.

The rearrangement uses TRBV9 and TRBJ2-7, with D possibly being TRBD2 (5 bases). The CDR3 length is 14 residues. V lost 0 bases and J lost 1, with 8 bases in between. Germline V gene lookup returns CDR1 SGDLS and CDR2 YYNGEE. The CDR3 DNA follows: TGTGCCAGCAGCGTAGCTACGGGGTCCTACGAGCAGTACTTC. Translation: CASSVATGSYEQYF.

This clonotype has just one count. The chain joins TRBV7-2 to TRBJ2-2; TRBD2 aligns across 9 bases. Trimming cost V 5 bases and J 5 bases; bases outside gene matches: 12. CDR1 is SGHTA, CDR2 FQGNSA, per germline. This CDR3 is built from 17 residues. DNA for the CDR3: TGTGCCAGCAGCCCGAGTAGTGGCGGGAGGGTAACCGGGGAGCTGTTTTTT. Protein: CASSPSSGGRVTGELFF.

This clonotype was found many times. This sequence joins TRBV10-3 and TRBJ1-5; no clear D gene. Trimming cost V 8 bases and J 2 bases, with 13 bases left between them. This CDR3 is 14 amino acids long. The V gene's germline CDR1 is ENHRY and CDR2 SYGVKD. In nucleotides, the CDR3 is TGTGCCATCGGGGAACAATGGGGCAATCAGCCCCAGCATTTT. Translation gives CAIGEQWGNQPQHF.

This clonotype was recorded many times. The chain carries TRBV7-8 and TRBJ2-2, with D hard to call. The length of the CDR3 is 14 residues. The germline V gene has CDR1 SGHVS and CDR2 FQNEAQ. V lost 4 bases and J 7 bases, leaving 13 bases between the germline ends. The CDR3 sequence: CASSSLLAGGELFF. The DNA of the CDR3 is TGTGCCAGCAGCTCCCTCTTGGCCGGCGGGGAGCTGTTTTTT.

The chain carries TRBV29-1 and TRBJ2-3; D remains unclear. The CDR3 spans 13 residues. V dropped 2 bases and J dropped 6 bases, with 12 bases sitting between them. CDR1 SQVTM and CDR2 ANQGSEA come from the germline V gene. CDR3 coding DNA: TGCAGCGTTGAATGGGTGGAGCCGGATACGCAGTATTTT. Its translation is CSVEWVEPDTQYF.

This clonotype was counted many times. The rearrangement uses TRBV11-2 and TRBJ2-2; a weak D match, TRBD2 (5 bases). Germline V lookup: CDR1 SGHAT, CDR2 FQNNGV. V gave up 5 bases and J gave up 1 base, with 11 bases separating them. The CDR3 consists of 15 residues. The CDR3 sequence is CASSPARGNTGELFF. The DNA for the CDR3 is TGTGCCAGCAGCCCAGCCCGGGGGAACACCGGGGAGCTGTTTTTT.

This clonotype was found many times. Here the CDR3 DNA reads TGCAGTGCTAGAGATCGGAAAACAGGGGTTTGGTCTGAAGCTTTCTTT. Its protein is CSARDRKTGVWSEAFF. The chain links TRBV20-1 to TRBJ1-1; 7 bases agree with TRBD1. The CDR3 totals 16 residues. V dropped 0 bases and J dropped 6; count of bases not matched to a gene: 13. Germline CDR1 DFQATT, CDR2 SNEGSKA (reference sequence).

This clonotype was seen repeatedly, ten times or more. This chain links TRBV11-2 with TRBJ1-2; TRBD1 agrees at 8 bases. The V segment lost 5 bases and the J segment 5 bases; nucleotides outside the gene matches: 13. The CDR3 has 16 amino acids. The germline V gene encodes CDR1 SGHAT and CDR2 FQNNGV. CDR3 sequence reads: CASSIRGGQADYGYTF. CDR3 coding DNA: TGTGCCAGCAGCATTAGGGGGGGACAGGCCGATTATGGCTACACCTTC.

This clonotype came up many times. The chain combines TRBV6-1 with TRBJ2-7; 7 bases are shared with TRBD2. Trimming cost V 7 bases and J 7 bases; bases outside gene matches: 10. Germline-derived CDR1 and CDR2 are MNHNS and SASEGT. The CDR3 length is 13 residues. The DNA for the CDR3 is TGTGCCAGCACCCTGGGAGGGGCCCGGGAGCAGTACTTC. It specifies CASTLGGAREQYF.

This clonotype was seen a handful of times. V and J are TRBV6-2 or TRBV6-3 and TRBJ2-1; TRBD1 aligns across 9 bases. The trim removed 6 bases at V and 2 bases at J, leaving 5 bases unmatched. CDR3 length equals 15 residues. Germline loops: CDR1 MNHEY, CDR2 SVGEGT. The chain's CDR3 is CASRARDRAYNEQFF. The DNA of the CDR3 is TGTGCCAGCAGGGCCCGGGACAGGGCCTACAATGAGCAGTTCTTC.

In its sample, this clonotype was seen many times. The rearrangement uses TRBV28 and TRBJ2-1, with TRBD2 matching 11 bases. From germline, CDR1 is MDHEN and CDR2 SYDVKM. Trimming removed 5 bases from V and 1 base from J; junction bases left unmatched: 10. This CDR3 spans 18 amino acids. The CDR3 sequence is CASSGTTSGSGSYNEQFF. CDR3 in DNA: TGTGCCAGCAGTGGAACCACTAGCGGGAGCGGGTCCTACAATGAGCAGTTCTTC. Based on the CDR3 plus reference TRBV28 and TRBJ2-1, the full variable domain is DVKVTQSSRYLVKRTGEKVFLECVQDMDHENMFWYRQDPGLGLRLIYFSYDVKMKEKGDIPEGYSVSREKKERFSLILESASTNQTSMYLCASSGTTSGSGSYNEQFFGPGTRLTVL.

This clonotype was detected many times. The CDR3 protein is CASSLADRTNTEAFF. The CDR3 DNA follows: TGTGCCAGCAGTTTAGCAGACAGGACGAACACTGAAGCTTTCTTT. The chain couples TRBV12-3 or TRBV12-4 to TRBJ1-1; a weak D match, TRBD1 (6 bases). Trimming took 0 bases from V and 1 from J, leaving 9 bases between them. The CDR3 totals 15 residues.

With regard to this clonotype: A read error may be the cause here, since a much bigger clone is one base away. The chain carries TRBV15 and TRBJ2-7; the D gene is possibly TRBD1 (5 bases). This CDR3 has 15 residues. CDR1 LNHNV and CDR2 YYDKDF come from the germline V gene (reference sequence). CDR3: CATRSTKGVSYEQYF. CDR3 DNA: TGTGCCACCCGCAGCACCAAAGGGGTTTCCTACGAGCAGTACTTC.

The table lists this clonotype with many counts. The chain employs TRBV7-3 and TRBJ2-1, with 8 positions matching TRBD2. The CDR3 length is 17 residues. Germline lookup yields CDR1 SGHTA and CDR2 FQGTGA. V trimming: 4 bases; J trimming: 4 bases; junction bases outside the gene matches: 12. The chain's CDR3 is CASSSQPPSGLYNEQFF. In DNA form, the CDR3 reads TGTGCCAGCAGCTCTCAGCCTCCTAGCGGGCTTTACAATGAGCAGTTCTTC.

This clonotype showed up many times. The V gene is TRBV27, the J gene TRBJ1-5; D is perhaps TRBD1 (5 bases). V shed 6 bases and J shed 5 bases, with 17 bases lying between them. Germline values: CDR1 MNHEY, CDR2 SMNVEV (reference sequence). CDR3 size: 15 residues. CDR3 amino acids: CASSLTRDRYQPQHF. CDR3 nucleotides: TGTGCCAGCAGCCTCACCCGGGACCGATATCAGCCCCAGCATTTT.

This clonotype occurred a few times. This chain uses TRBV7-3 with TRBJ2-5; D possibly corresponds to TRBD1 (6 bases). This CDR3 comprises 15 residues. The V end was cut by 2 bases, the J end by 5 bases, with 15 bases between. CDR1 SGHTA and CDR2 FQGTGA come from the germline V gene. CDR3 sequence (DNA): TGTGCCAGCAGCTTAGGGGGCACCTCGGGGGAGACCCAGTACTTC. As protein: CASSLGGTSGETQYF.

The chain uses TRBV28 and TRBJ1-2, with D perhaps matching TRBD1 (5 bases). Trimming shortened V by 6 bases and J by 8 bases, and 13 bases separated the two germline ends. Germline V gene data show CDR1 as MDHEN and CDR2 as SYDVKM. This CDR3 is built from 12 residues. CDR3 loop: CASSRGLRGYTF. CDR3 nucleotide sequence: TGTGCCAGCAGCCGGGGACTTCGCGGCTACACCTTC.

The gene calls are TRBV19 and TRBJ2-1, with 9 bases identical to TRBD1. The CDR3 covers 15 residues. J lost 1 base, V lost 10 bases, and 8 bases had no gene match. Germline CDR1 LNHDA, CDR2 SQIVND (reference sequence). CDR3 region: CATQLDRGSYNEQFF. The CDR3 coding sequence is TGTGCCACCCAACTTGACAGGGGGTCCTACAATGAGCAGTTCTTC.

This clonotype showed up just a few times. One end of the junction fails to match germline, which may point to a read error. The J gene is TRBJ1-5, the V gene TRBV28; no definite D call. Germline CDR1 and CDR2: MDHEN and SYDVKM. CDR3 length equals 17 residues. This CDR3 is CASSLRRAVNSSQPQHF. As DNA, the CDR3 is TGTGCCAGCAGCCTCAGAAGGGCAGTAAATAGCAGTCAGCCCCAGCATTTT.

This clonotype has a handful of counts. V is TRBV5-6 and J is TRBJ2-1; no clear D gene. The CDR3 sequence is 13 residues long. V gave up 3 bases and J gave up 4 bases, with 8 bases separating them. The V gene's germline CDR1 is SGHDT and CDR2 YYEEEE. The CDR3 DNA is TGTGCCAGCAGCTGGAACTGGTACAATGAGCAGTTCTTC. Amino acid sequence: CASSWNWYNEQFF.

This clonotype has at least ten counts. This CDR3 reads CAWGQGEKLFF. DNA for the CDR3: TGTGCCTGGGGCCAGGGTGAAAAACTGTTTTTT. This chain links TRBV30 with TRBJ1-4; maybe TRBD1 (5 bases). V shed 5 bases and J shed 7 bases, with 8 bases lying between them. CDR1 and CDR2 (germline): GTSNPN, SVGIG (reference sequence). CDR3 length: 11 amino acids.

This clonotype was seen repeatedly, ten times or more. The gene calls are TRBV2 and TRBJ1-4, with D perhaps TRBD1 (5 bases). Trimming shortened V by 7 bases and J by 5 bases, and 14 bases separated the two germline ends. Germline assignment: CDR1 SNHLY and CDR2 FYNNEI. This CDR3 comprises 14 residues. CDR3 region: CASIPGRTNEKLFF. The CDR3, as DNA: TGTGCCAGCATACCGGGACGGACCAATGAAAAACTGTTTTTT.

The chain uses TRBV7-3 and TRBJ2-1; a weak D match, TRBD2 (6 bases). From germline, CDR1 is SGHTA and CDR2 FQGTGA. V lost 5 bases and J lost 9, with 20 bases in between. The CDR3 length is 15 residues. This CDR3 is CASSLSRASGGEQFF. The CDR3 coding sequence is TGTGCCAGCAGCCTTAGCCGGGCTTCCGGGGGTGAGCAGTTCTTC.

This clonotype was recorded many times. The V and J genes are TRBV2 and TRBJ1-5; D is uncertain. The CDR3 sequence is 16 residues long. V was clipped by 2 bases and J by 0 bases, with 11 bases between them. The germline V gene encodes CDR1 SNHLY and CDR2 FYNNEI. CDR3 region: CASSESVPYSNQPQHF. The CDR3 coding sequence is TGTGCCAGCAGTGAATCGGTCCCCTATAGCAATCAGCCCCAGCATTTT.